The 2 T cell receptor beta chains given below trace back to one sample, sequenced in a study of blood T cell repertoires in COVID-19. The method was immunoSEQ multiplex PCR; TCRdb's version includes in-frame clones alone and lacks a portion of them. This sample carries under 400,000 clones, 80% to 90% of them seen once, and the ten largest clones take roughly 4%. The specimen was PBMCs or T cells enriched from blood (not recorded which). The receptors were sampled from a woman in her thirties or forties with acute COVID-19.

In nucleotides, the CDR3 is TGTGCCACCAGTGCCGAGGGGGCCCAGTACTTC. This sequence encodes CATSAEGAQYF. The gene calls are TRBV24-1 and TRBJ2-5; a weak D match, TRBD1 (6 bases). Germline V gives CDR1 KGHDR, CDR2 SFDVKD. Trimming took 5 bases from V and 9 from J, leaving 9 bases between them. This CDR3 has 11 residues.

The CDR3: CASSQVTPGEAFF. The DNA for the CDR3 is TGTGCCAGCAGCCAAGTAACACCCGGGGAAGCTTTCTTT. This chain links TRBV3-1 (or the pseudogene TRBV3-2) with TRBJ1-1, with unresolved D. CDR1 and CDR2 from the germline V gene are LGHDT and YNNKEL (reference sequence). The CDR3 covers 13 residues. Trimming took 1 base from V and 8 from J, leaving 11 bases between them.